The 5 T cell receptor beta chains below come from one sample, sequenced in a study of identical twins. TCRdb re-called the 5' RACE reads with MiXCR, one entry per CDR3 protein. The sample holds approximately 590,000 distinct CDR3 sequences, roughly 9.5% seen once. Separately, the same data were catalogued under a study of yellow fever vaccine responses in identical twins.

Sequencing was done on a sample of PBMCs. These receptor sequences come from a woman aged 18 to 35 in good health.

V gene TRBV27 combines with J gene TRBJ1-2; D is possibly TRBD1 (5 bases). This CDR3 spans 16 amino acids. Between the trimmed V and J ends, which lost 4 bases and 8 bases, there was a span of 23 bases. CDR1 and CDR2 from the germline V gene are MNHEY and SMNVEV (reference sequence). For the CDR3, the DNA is TGTGCCAGCAGTTCCTCGGGACCCCCGGGCGTAAGGGGCTACACCTTC. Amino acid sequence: CASSSSGPPGVRGYTF.

CDR3 DNA sequence: TGTGCCAGTAGTATACAGGGGGCTGGGAAGCCCCAGCATTTT. Amino acid sequence: CASSIQGAGKPQHF. The chain uses TRBV19 and TRBJ1-5; 8 positions match TRBD1. The CDR3 is 14 residues long. Germline assignment: CDR1 LNHDA and CDR2 SQIVND (reference sequence). Germline trimming cut 2 bases from V and 8 bases from J; bases unmatched to any gene: 5. Using reference TRBV19 and TRBJ1-5 for the parts outside the CDR3, the full variable domain is DGGITQSPKYLFRKEGQNVTLSCEQNLNHDAMYWYRQDPGQGLRLIYYSQIVNDFQKGDIAEGYSVSREKKESFPLTVTSAQKNPTAFYLCASSIQGAGKPQHFGDGTRLSIL.

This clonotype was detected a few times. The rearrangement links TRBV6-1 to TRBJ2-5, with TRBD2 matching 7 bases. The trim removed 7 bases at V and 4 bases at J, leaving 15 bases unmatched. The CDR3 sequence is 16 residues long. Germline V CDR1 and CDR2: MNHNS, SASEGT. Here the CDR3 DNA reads TGTGCCAGCACCCCATTTGAGGGCGGGAGACCAGAGACCCAGTACTTC. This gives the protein CASTPFEGGRPETQYF.

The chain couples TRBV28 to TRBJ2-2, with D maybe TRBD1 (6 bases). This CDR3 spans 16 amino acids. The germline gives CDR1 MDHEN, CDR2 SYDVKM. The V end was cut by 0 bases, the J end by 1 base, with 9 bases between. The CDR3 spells CASSLWTGENTGELFF. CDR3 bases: TGTGCCAGCAGTTTATGGACAGGCGAGAACACCGGGGAGCTGTTTTTT. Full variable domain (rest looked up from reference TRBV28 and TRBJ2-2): DVKVTQSSRYLVKRTGEKVFLECVQDMDHENMFWYRQDPGLGLRLIYFSYDVKMKEKGDIPEGYSVSREKKERFSLILESASTNQTSMYLCASSLWTGENTGELFFGEGSRLTVL.

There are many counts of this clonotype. CDR3 sequence: CASSRPSRRDQETQYF. CDR3 nucleotides: TGTGCCAGCAGCCGCCCATCACGGAGGGACCAAGAGACCCAGTACTTC. The chain joins TRBV12-3 or TRBV12-4 to TRBJ2-5; weak D call: TRBD2 (6 bases). The CDR3 contains 16 residues. Trimming took off 6 bases at V and 0 bases at J, with 17 bases between the two ends.